This T cell receptor (beta chain) stems from a study of blood T cell repertoires in COVID-19. Study-level information: From the United States, Italy and Spain came samples of acute and convalescent COVID-19. The cDNA or gDNA used as material had been derived from T cells, B-cell-depleted T cells, or PBMCs.

CDR3 length equals 17 residues. Germline trimming cut 3 bases from V and 1 base from J; bases unmatched to any gene: 8. Germline CDR1 SGHRS, CDR2 YFSETQ. As handled by the study authors: From reference gene primer amplification, estimates of nucleated cell counts were derived. This table comes from immunoSEQ multiplex PCR, and its TCRdb copy is limited to in-frame clones, with some not included. For V, J and clone size, that table is used; D and trimming come from the DNA. Of roughly 30,000 clones listed, about 78% are singletons. The chain links TRBV5-1 to TRBJ2-3, with 10 bases identical to TRBD2. Sequenced: peripheral blood. This TCR came from a boy younger than 10 with active or convalescent COVID-19. The CDR3 spells CASSWSGLAGGTDTQYF. The CDR3 nucleotides read TGCGCCAGCAGCTGGTCTGGTCTAGCGGGGGGCACAGATACGCAGTATTTT.